Listed below are T cell receptor beta chains from one sample, sequenced in a study of blood T cell repertoires in COVID-19. Clones were sequenced by immunoSEQ multiplex PCR, and TCRdb holds only the in-frame ones, with some missing. In the table there are some 70,000 clones, 75% to 95% of which are singletons. Sequencing input: peripheral blood. The receptors were sampled from a human donor with active COVID-19. The donor label of this sample is uncertain. Both conserved end residues are part of each CDR3. Each record gives: J gene, V gene, D gene, clone size, CDR3 protein, CDR3 DNA. D genes are given only for firm matches. Clone size is given for some rows only: seen once, a few or many times, or a class if the clone is expanded.

TRBJ1-1 | TRBV30 | . | . | CSLHGIGTEAFF | TGTTCTTTGCACGGGATAGGGACTGAAGCTTTCTTT
TRBJ1-1 | TRBV6-2/TRBV6-3 | TRBD1 | . | CASSTQGANTEAFF | TGTGCCAGCAGTACACAGGGGGCTAACACTGAAGCTTTCTTT
TRBJ2-3 | TRBV6-2/TRBV6-3 | . | . | CASSLLRADTQYF | TGTGCCAGCAGTCTCCTTCGTGCAGATACGCAGTATTTT
TRBJ2-1 | TRBV15 | . | . | CATSRGGQYNEQFF | TGTGCCACCAGCAGAGGCGGACAGTACAATGAGCAGTTCTTC
TRBJ1-5 | TRBV4-3 | . | few | CASSQDRRGLGNQPQHF | TGCGCCAGCAGCCAAGATCGGAGGGGCCTTGGCAATCAGCCCCAGCATTTT
TRBJ1-2 | TRBV7-9 | TRBD1 | . | CASTRTGNEGTKGYTF | TGTGCCAGTACACGGACAGGGAATGAGGGGACAAAGGGCTACACCTTC
TRBJ2-5 | TRBV27 | . | . | CASSFGTAAGGETQYF | TGTGCCAGCAGTTTCGGGACAGCGGCCGGGGGAGAGACCCAGTACTTC
TRBJ2-7 | TRBV7-2 | TRBD2 | . | CASSLYGTSGMIRDEQYF | TGTGCCAGCAGCTTATACGGGACTAGCGGGATGATCAGGGACGAGCAGTACTTC
TRBJ2-7 | TRBV11-3 | . | . | CASSLEAGVYEQYF | TGTGCCAGCAGCTTAGAGGCAGGTGTCTACGAGCAGTACTTC
TRBJ1-1 | TRBV7-2 | . | . | CASSLAGGGTEAFF | TGTGCCAGCAGCTTAGCGGGGGGAGGCACTGAAGCTTTCTTT
TRBJ1-2 | TRBV3-1/TRBV3-2 | TRBD1 | . | CASSQGGTDGYTF | TGTGCCAGCAGCCAAGGGGGGACAGATGGCTACACCTTC
TRBJ2-7 | TRBV28 | . | once | CASYQVSYEQYF | TGTGCCAGTTACCAGGTCTCCTACGAGCAGTACTTC
TRBJ2-5 | TRBV5-1 | TRBD2 | few | CASSLGLAGAETQYF | TGCGCCAGCAGCTTGGGGCTAGCGGGAGCAGAGACCCAGTACTTC
TRBJ2-1 | TRBV3-1/TRBV3-2 | TRBD2 | . | CASSREGEQFF | TGTGCCAGCAGCAGGGAGGGTGAGCAGTTCTTC
TRBJ2-3 | TRBV7-2 | TRBD2 | . | CASSPRGGRGDTQYF | TGTGCCAGCAGCCCCCGGGGCGGGAGAGGGGATACGCAGTATTTT
TRBJ2-5 | TRBV5-6 | . | . | CASNGGGLETQYF | TGTGCCAGCAACGGGGGAGGTCTGGAGACCCAGTACTTC
TRBJ1-6 | TRBV9 | . | . | CASSGLQVNSPLHF | TGTGCCAGCAGCGGATTACAGGTTAATTCACCCCTCCACTTT
TRBJ1-1 | TRBV3-1/TRBV3-2 | . | . | CASSQEGILQTGAFF | TGTGCCAGCAGCCAGGAAGGAATCCTACAGACAGGAGCTTTCTTT
TRBJ2-7 | TRBV18 | TRBD2 | . | CASSPPTSGRIHEQYF | TGTGCCAGCTCACCACCGACTAGCGGGAGAATCCACGAGCAGTACTTC
TRBJ2-5 | TRBV7-2 | TRBD2 | . | CASSLRDYRDQETQYF | TGTGCCAGCAGCTTAAGGGACTATAGGGATCAAGAGACCCAGTACTTC
TRBJ1-6 | TRBV15 | . | . | CATSRDEPGRGNSPLHF | TGTGCCACCAGCAGAGATGAACCAGGTAGGGGGAATTCACCCCTCCACTTT
TRBJ2-2 | TRBV6-5 | . | . | CASSYSAGRRTGELFF | TGTGCCAGCAGTTACTCTGCGGGACGGAGGACCGGGGAGCTGTTTTTT
TRBJ2-3 | TRBV28 | . | . | CASLGLAAPRSTDTQYF | TGTGCCAGCTTGGGCCTAGCAGCCCCTCGGAGCACAGATACGCAGTATTTT
TRBJ2-1 | TRBV29-1 | TRBD1 | . | CSVSGTGNEQFF | TGCAGCGTATCCGGGACAGGCAATGAGCAGTTCTTC
TRBJ2-7 | TRBV18 | . | once | CASSPVVGDYYEQYF | TGTGCCAGCTCACCAGTCGTAGGTGACTACTACGAGCAGTACTTC
TRBJ2-7 | TRBV29-1 | . | once | CSARDDHDYEQYF | TGCAGCGCCCGGGATGACCATGACTACGAGCAGTACTTC
TRBJ2-1 | TRBV18 | TRBD2 | . | CASSPQASGGYNEQFF | TGTGCCAGCTCACCTCAGGCTAGCGGGGGCTACAATGAGCAGTTCTTC
TRBJ1-6 | TRBV6-5 | TRBD1 | . | CASSTTGGRDSPLHF | TGTGCCAGCAGCACCACAGGGGGTCGGGATTCACCCCTCCACTTT
TRBJ1-1 | TRBV2 | . | few | CASSVDRSNGEAFF | TGTGCCAGCAGTGTAGACAGATCGAACGGTGAAGCTTTCTTT
TRBJ1-1 | TRBV28 | TRBD1 | . | CASSTTGTGYTEAFF | TGTGCCAGCAGTACGACCGGGACAGGGTACACTGAAGCTTTCTTT
TRBJ2-1 | TRBV29-1 | TRBD2 | . | CSVEVAGLARDNEQFF | TGCAGCGTTGAAGTCGCGGGACTAGCGAGAGATAATGAGCAGTTCTTC
TRBJ1-2 | TRBV19 | TRBD1 | . | CASSTTGEGYTF | TGTGCCAGTAGTACTACAGGGGAAGGCTACACCTTC
TRBJ1-1 | TRBV19 | TRBD1 | . | CASSPGTAREAFF | TGTGCCAGTAGTCCCGGGACAGCCCGTGAAGCTTTCTTT
TRBJ2-7 | TRBV6-6 | . | . | CASKGRADEQYF | TGTGCCAGCAAAGGCAGGGCCGACGAGCAGTACTTC
TRBJ2-7 | TRBV7-9 | . | once | CASRGSGSSYEQYF | TGTGCCAGCAGGGGTAGCGGAAGCTCCTACGAGCAGTACTTC
TRBJ2-3 | TRBV5-6 | TRBD1 | . | CASSRGQSTDTQYF | TGTGCCAGCAGCCGGGGACAGAGCACAGATACGCAGTATTTT
TRBJ2-1 | TRBV7-8 | TRBD2 | . | CASNLLAEGGEQFF | TGTGCCAGCAACCTACTAGCGGAGGGGGGTGAGCAGTTCTTC
TRBJ1-1 | TRBV6-5 | . | . | CASSWAGNTEAFF | TGTGCCAGCAGCTGGGCGGGGAACACTGAAGCTTTCTTT